This TCR beta chain derives from a study of T cell responses to AZD1222 COVID-19 vaccine. The wider study: Second doses were pooled across both intervals (about 4 or about 12 weeks).

Germline-derived CDR1 and CDR2 are SEHNR and FQNEAQ (reference sequence). CDR3 length: 13 amino acids. V lost 2 bases and J 4 bases, leaving 8 bases between the germline ends. TCRdb keeps only in-frame clones here, not all; method: immunoSEQ multiplex PCR. The data hold more than 60,000 clones, with 84% observed a single time. The sample consisted of peripheral blood, taken on day 0 of AZD1222 vaccination. This clonotype was sampled from an adult in good health. The gene calls are TRBV7-9 and TRBJ1-2; D unresolved. CDR3 bases: TGTGCCAGCAGCTTAAGACTTTCCTATGGCTACACCTTC. Translation gives CASSLRLSYGYTF.